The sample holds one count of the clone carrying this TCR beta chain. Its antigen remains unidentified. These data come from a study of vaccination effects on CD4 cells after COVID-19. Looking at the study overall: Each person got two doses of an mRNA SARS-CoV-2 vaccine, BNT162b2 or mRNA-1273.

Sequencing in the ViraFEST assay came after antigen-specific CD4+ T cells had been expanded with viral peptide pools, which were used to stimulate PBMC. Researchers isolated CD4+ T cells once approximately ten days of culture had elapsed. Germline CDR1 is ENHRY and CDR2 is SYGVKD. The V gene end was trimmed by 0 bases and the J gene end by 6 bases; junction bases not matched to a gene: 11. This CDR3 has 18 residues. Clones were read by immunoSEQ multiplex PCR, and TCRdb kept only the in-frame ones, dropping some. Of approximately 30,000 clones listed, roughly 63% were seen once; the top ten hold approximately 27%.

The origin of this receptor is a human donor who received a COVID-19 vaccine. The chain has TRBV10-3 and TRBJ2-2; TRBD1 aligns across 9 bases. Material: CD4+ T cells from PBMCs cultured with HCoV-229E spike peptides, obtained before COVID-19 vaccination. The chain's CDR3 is CAISESTRGTGISGELFF. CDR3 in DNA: TGTGCCATCAGTGAGTCGACTCGGGGGACAGGGATATCCGGGGAGCTGTTTTTT.